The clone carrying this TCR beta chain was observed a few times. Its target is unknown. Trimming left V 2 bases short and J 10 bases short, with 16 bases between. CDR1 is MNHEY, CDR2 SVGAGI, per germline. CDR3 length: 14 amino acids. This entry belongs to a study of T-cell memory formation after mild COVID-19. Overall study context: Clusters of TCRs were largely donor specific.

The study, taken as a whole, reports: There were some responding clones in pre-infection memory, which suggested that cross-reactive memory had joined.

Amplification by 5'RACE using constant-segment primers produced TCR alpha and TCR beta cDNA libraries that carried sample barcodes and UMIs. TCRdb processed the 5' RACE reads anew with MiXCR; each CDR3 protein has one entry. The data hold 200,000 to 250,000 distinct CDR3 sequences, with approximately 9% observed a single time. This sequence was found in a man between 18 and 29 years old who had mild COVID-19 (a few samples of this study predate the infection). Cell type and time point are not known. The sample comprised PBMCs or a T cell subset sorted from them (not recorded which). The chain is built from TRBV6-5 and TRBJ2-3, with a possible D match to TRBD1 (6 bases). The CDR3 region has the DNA TGTGCCAGCAGTTACGAACAGGGAATCAGTGCGCAGTATTTT. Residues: CASSYEQGISAQYF.